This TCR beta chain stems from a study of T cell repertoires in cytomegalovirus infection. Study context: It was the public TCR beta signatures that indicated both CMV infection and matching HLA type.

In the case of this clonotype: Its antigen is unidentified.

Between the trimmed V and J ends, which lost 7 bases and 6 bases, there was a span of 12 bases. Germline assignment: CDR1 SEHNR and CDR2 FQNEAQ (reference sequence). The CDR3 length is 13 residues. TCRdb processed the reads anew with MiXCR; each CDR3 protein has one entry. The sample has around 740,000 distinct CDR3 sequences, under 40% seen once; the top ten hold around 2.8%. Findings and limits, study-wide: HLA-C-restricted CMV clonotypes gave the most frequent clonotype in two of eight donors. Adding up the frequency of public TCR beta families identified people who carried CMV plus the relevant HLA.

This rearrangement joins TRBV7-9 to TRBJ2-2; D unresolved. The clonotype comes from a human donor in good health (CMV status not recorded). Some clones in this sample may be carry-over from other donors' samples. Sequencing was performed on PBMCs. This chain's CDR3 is CASTPDRAGELFF. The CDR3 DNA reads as TGTGCCAGCACCCCAGACCGGGCCGGGGAGCTGTTTTTT. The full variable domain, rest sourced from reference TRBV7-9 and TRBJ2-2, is DTGVSQNPRHKITKRGQNVTFRCDPISEHNRLYWYRQTLGQGPEFLTYFQNEAQLEKSRLLSDRFSAERPKGSFSTLEIQRTEQGDSAMYLCASTPDRAGELFFGEGSRLTVL.